This T cell receptor beta chain was obtained from a study of early T cells in non-severe SARS-CoV-2 infection. A single record per CDR3 protein comes from TCRdb applying MiXCR to the 5' RACE reads. The sample contains tens of thousands of distinct CDR3 sequences, roughly 9% of which appear only once. CDR3 length equals 14 residues. Trimming took 5 bases from V and 0 from J, leaving 11 bases between them. The germline gives CDR1 SGHTA, CDR2 FQGNSA. This clonotype was detected only a few times. This clonotype was sampled from an adult who was a healthcare worker with PCR-confirmed SARS-CoV-2 infection or an uninfected control (not recorded which). This material consisted of whole blood, taken at baseline. This chain connects TRBV7-2 to TRBJ2-7; tentative D call: TRBD2 (5 bases). The CDR3 is CASSPDYSSYEQYF. The CDR3, as DNA: TGTGCCAGCAGCCCAGACTACTCCTCCTACGAGCAGTACTTC.